A single TCR beta chain is shown here with its context. This sample was taken from a study of CD8+ T cells in alopecia areata. As for treatment: oral pan-JAK inhibitor, 5-10 mg twice daily. Trimming stripped 10 bases from V and 0 bases from J, with 7 bases between. Germline CDR1 reads ENHRY; CDR2 reads SYGVKD. The CDR3 extends over 11 amino acids. Sequencing used cDNA as its template, made by extracting RNA and reverse transcribing it. TCRdb's table, derived via immunoSEQ multiplex PCR, lists solely in-frame clones and lacks some. The data contain about 250,000 clones, 60% of them singletons. This TCR came from a human donor with alopecia areata. Sequencing used CD4+ T cells sorted from blood, obtained at approximately week 51, from a patient treated with tofacitinib. The chain recombines TRBV10-3 with TRBJ2-7; no reliable D call. DNA of the CDR3: TGTGCCACCAGAGCCTCCTACGAGCAGTACTTC. Translation gives CATRASYEQYF.